The 14 T cell receptor beta chains below were found in one sample sequenced in a study of beta chain features in type 1 diabetes. Reverse transcribing all isolated RNA meant expressed TCRB transcripts were sequenced. TCRdb keeps only in-frame clones here, not all; method: immunoSEQ multiplex PCR. The data contain under 250,000 clones, about 25% of them singletons. Sequences were obtained from central memory CD4+ T cells from blood. The receptor set was obtained from a man aged 25-45 years in good health.

The rearrangement uses TRBV7-2 and TRBJ2-1; no clear D. Per germline, CDR1 SGHTA and CDR2 FQGNSA. The CDR3 extends over 13 amino acids. V was clipped by 8 bases and J by 3 bases, with 11 bases between them. CDR3 in amino acids: CASSSNLYNEQFF. CDR3 DNA: TGTGCCAGCTCCTCCAACCTCTACAATGAGCAGTTCTTC.

The chain has TRBV6-5 and TRBJ1-5; D remains ambiguous. The CDR3 is made up of 13 amino acids. The V and J ends lost 2 bases and 8 bases respectively, with 10 bases between them. CDR1 and CDR2 (germline): MNHEY, SVGAGI. The CDR3 loop reads CASSYREAEPQHF. The DNA for the CDR3 is TGTGCCAGCAGTTACAGGGAAGCCGAGCCCCAGCATTTT.

This clone was observed a handful of times. The chain recombines TRBV30 with TRBJ2-5; D is ambiguous. The CDR3 covers 13 residues. In germline, CDR1 is GTSNPN, CDR2 SVGIG (reference sequence). Trimming took 6 bases from V and 4 from J, leaving 15 bases between them. The CDR3 nucleotides read TGTGCCTGCATTGGGATCACCCGAGAGACCCAGTACTTC. Its translation is CACIGITRETQYF.

The chain recombines TRBV5-4 with TRBJ1-1, with TRBD1 as a possible D gene (5 bases). The CDR3 runs 15 residues. Between the trimmed V and J ends, which lost 4 bases and 1 base, there was a span of 14 bases. CDR1 is SGHNT and CDR2 is YYREEE in the germline V gene (reference sequence). CDR3 amino acids: CASSPSQQENTEAFF. The CDR3 DNA follows: TGTGCCAGCAGCCCATCACAACAGGAGAACACTGAAGCTTTCTTT.

This clone was picked up one time. V and J are TRBV7-2 and TRBJ2-2; the D gene is possibly TRBD2 (5 bases). Trimming removed 3 bases from V and 1 base from J, with 6 bases in between. The CDR3 loop spans 14 amino acids. The germline V gene encodes CDR1 SGHTA and CDR2 FQGNSA. The CDR3 region is CASSFGVNTGELFF. The DNA for the CDR3 is TGTGCCAGCAGCTTCGGGGTGAACACCGGGGAGCTGTTTTTT. Full variable domain (rest looked up from reference TRBV7-2 and TRBJ2-2): GAGVSQSPSNKVTEKGKDVELRCDPISGHTALYWYRQSLGQGLEFLIYFQGNSAPDKSGLPSDRFSAERTGGSVSTLTIQRTQQEDSAVYLCASSFGVNTGELFFGEGSRLTVL.

Only a few counts were recorded for this clone. The chain joins TRBV28 to TRBJ2-1; 8 nucleotides line up with TRBD2. This CDR3 comprises 15 residues. The germline gives CDR1 MDHEN, CDR2 SYDVKM. The junction had 5 bases not matched to a gene; V was cut back by 2 bases and J by 5 bases. The CDR3 DNA follows: TGTGCCAGCAGTTTAAGCGGGAGTAAGAACAATGAGCAGTTCTTC. It yields the protein CASSLSGSKNNEQFF.

V and J are TRBV6-1 and TRBJ1-1; possibly TRBD1 for D (5 bases). The CDR3 is 16 amino acids. Germline V gene sequence: CDR1 MNHNS, CDR2 SASEGT. The V gene lost 3 bases and the J gene lost 6 bases, with 20 bases spanning the gap. This chain's CDR3 is CASSDLSAGWTPEAFF. In DNA form, the CDR3 reads TGTGCCAGCAGTGACCTATCGGCAGGGTGGACCCCTGAAGCTTTCTTT.

This clone was picked up a small number of times. The chain links TRBV29-1 to TRBJ2-1, with D possibly being TRBD1 (6 bases). Trimming took 7 bases from V and 9 from J, leaving 25 bases between them. Germline V gene sequence: CDR1 SQVTM, CDR2 ANQGSEA. The CDR3 runs 15 residues. For the CDR3, the DNA is TGCAGCGGCTCCCCCTATGGGGGCGCGCGGAGTGAGCAGTTCTTC. It encodes CSGSPYGGARSEQFF.

The V and J genes are TRBV6-5 and TRBJ2-7; 8 nucleotides align to TRBD1. V shed 5 bases, J shed 3 bases, and the junction held 6 bases outside the gene matches. CDR3 length equals 14 residues. The germline V gene has CDR1 MNHEY and CDR2 SVGAGI. This CDR3 reads CASSIDDRGYEQYF. CDR3 nucleotide sequence: TGTGCCAGCAGTATCGACGACAGGGGCTACGAGCAGTACTTC.

The chain's CDR3 is CASSQDLGGEQFF. The CDR3, as DNA: TGCGCCAGCAGCCAAGATCTAGGGGGTGAGCAGTTCTTC. The gene calls are TRBV4-3 and TRBJ2-1; D perhaps matches TRBD1 (6 bases). From germline, CDR1 is LGHNA and CDR2 YSLEER. The CDR3 has 13 amino acids. Trimming cost V 0 bases and J 9 bases, with 9 bases left between them.

The gene calls are TRBV29-1 and TRBJ2-7; 8 bases fit TRBD2. The V gene end was trimmed by 1 base and the J gene end by 3 bases; junction bases not matched to a gene: 5. The germline CDR1 and CDR2 sequences are SQVTM and ANQGSEA. The CDR3 is 14 residues long. For the CDR3, the DNA is TGCAGCGTTGAAGGTGAAGCGGGAGTCTACGAGCAGTACTTC. It codes for CSVEGEAGVYEQYF.

This clone has just a few counts. Other DNA sequences of this sample code for an identical CDR3. The chain has TRBV7-2 and TRBJ2-5, with 8 bases matching TRBD2. The germline CDR1 and CDR2 sequences are SGHTA and FQGNSA. Trimming took 5 bases from V and 3 from J; bases not matched to a gene: 8. The CDR3 extends over 15 amino acids. CDR3: CASSPQGREEETQYF. DNA for the CDR3: TGTGCCAGCAGCCCCCAGGGGCGGGAGGAAGAGACCCAGTACTTC. The full variable domain, completed using reference TRBV7-2 and TRBJ2-5, is GAGVSQSPSNKVTEKGKDVELRCDPISGHTALYWYRQSLGQGLEFLIYFQGNSAPDKSGLPSDRFSAERTGGSVSTLTIQRTQQEDSAVYLCASSPQGREEETQYFGPGTRLLVL.

The V call is TRBV30, the J call TRBJ2-1; a possible D gene is TRBD2 (7 bases). Germline lookup yields CDR1 GTSNPN and CDR2 SVGIG (reference sequence). The CDR3 runs to 13 residues. Trimming took off 8 bases at V and 7 bases at J, with 18 bases between the two ends. CDR3 nucleotides: TGTGCCGGGTCGGGGGGCCGTGGGAATGAGCAGTTCTTC. Translating it yields CAGSGGRGNEQFF.

The J gene is TRBJ2-1, the V gene TRBV5-1; D perhaps matches TRBD1 (5 bases). CDR1 is SGHRS and CDR2 is YFSETQ in the germline V gene. V was shortened by 3 bases and J by 6 bases, with 13 bases between the two germline ends. The CDR3 covers 14 residues. CDR3 sequence: CASSSGERGNEQFF. In DNA form, the CDR3 reads TGCGCCAGCAGCTCAGGCGAAAGGGGCAATGAGCAGTTCTTC.